Listed below are T cell receptor beta chains from one sample, sequenced in a study of T-cell memory formation after mild COVID-19. TCRdb processed the 5' RACE reads anew with MiXCR; each CDR3 protein has one entry. Of roughly 190,000 distinct CDR3 sequences in the sample, under 12% were seen once. Sequenced sample: PBMCs or a T cell subset sorted from them (not recorded which). The receptors originated from a man younger than 30 who had mild COVID-19 (a few samples of this study predate the infection). Cell type and time point are not known. Both conserved end residues are part of each CDR3. The D gene is left open where the match is weak. Expanded clones get a size class; other rows say once, few or many, or leave the size out.

D gene	clone size	V gene	J gene	CDR3 protein	CDR3 DNA
TRBD1	few	TRBV7-8	TRBJ1-6	CASSYLTGINSPLHF	TGTGCCAGCAGCTATCTGACAGGGATTAATTCACCCCTCCACTTT
TRBD2	NA	TRBV12-3/TRBV12-4	TRBJ2-7	CASSLSGGADEQYF	TGTGCCAGCAGCCTTAGCGGGGGAGCGGATGAGCAGTACTTC
NA	NA	TRBV4-2	TRBJ2-7	CASSQVTLGVTNEQYF	TGTGCCAGCAGCCAAGTTACCCTCGGGGTAACGAACGAGCAGTACTTC
NA	many	TRBV2	TRBJ1-1	CASSEGVNTEAFF	TGTGCCAGCAGTGAGGGAGTGAACACTGAAGCTTTCTTT
NA	few	TRBV15	TRBJ2-5	CATSRGGQEAQYF	TGTGCCACCAGCAGAGGAGGTCAAGAGGCCCAGTACTTC
NA	many	TRBV7-2	TRBJ2-3	CASSPRRTDTQYF	TGTGCCAGCAGCCCTCGTCGCACAGATACGCAGTATTTT
TRBD1	NA	TRBV20-1	TRBJ1-5	CSAHRTGGTRYSNQPQHF	TGCAGTGCTCATCGGACAGGGGGCACGAGGTATAGCAATCAGCCCCAGCATTTT
NA	NA	TRBV18	TRBJ1-1	CASSPSLTEAFF	TGTGCCAGCTCTCCATCCCTCACTGAAGCTTTCTTT
NA	NA	TRBV7-2	TRBJ2-1	CASSSSPGGPYNEQFF	TGTGCCAGCAGCTCCTCGCCGGGCGGCCCCTACAATGAGCAGTTCTTC
NA	NA	TRBV27	TRBJ2-2	CASSPSGVLDFNTGELFF	TGTGCCAGCAGCCCTAGTGGGGTATTGGATTTCAACACCGGGGAGCTGTTTTTT
TRBD2	NA	TRBV28	TRBJ2-5	CASSLSEAGGETQYF	TGTGCCAGCAGTTTAAGCGAAGCGGGGGGGGAGACCCAGTACTTC
NA	once	TRBV18	TRBJ2-5	CASSPVPGGETQYF	TGTGCCAGCTCACCAGTCCCCGGGGGAGAGACCCAGTACTTC
NA	few	TRBV7-2	TRBJ2-5	CASSLAGRETQYF	TGTGCCAGCAGCTTAGCAGGGAGGGAGACCCAGTACTTC
NA	NA	TRBV7-2	TRBJ1-1	CASSDTGWTFF	TGTGCCAGCAGCGATACAGGGTGGACTTTCTTT
TRBD1	NA	TRBV9	TRBJ2-5	CASSVDGMGQGETQYF	TGTGCCAGCAGCGTAGACGGGATGGGACAGGGTGAGACCCAGTACTTC
TRBD2	few	TRBV6-2/TRBV6-3	TRBJ2-5	CASLSKRGQETQYF	TGTGCCAGCCTCTCGAAGCGGGGACAAGAGACCCAGTACTTC
NA	few	TRBV18	TRBJ2-5	CASSPPYRETQYF	TGTGCCAGCTCACCACCGTACAGAGAGACCCAGTACTTC
NA	NA	TRBV10-3	TRBJ1-2	CAISRDGNYGYTF	TGTGCCATCAGTAGGGACGGGAACTATGGCTACACCTTC
TRBD1	NA	TRBV27	TRBJ1-6	CASSVTGWDSPLHF	TGTGCCAGCAGTGTGACAGGGTGGGATTCACCCCTCCACTTT
NA	many	TRBV28	TRBJ1-1	CASSFLPPSIYTEAFF	TGTGCCAGCAGTTTTCTCCCCCCGAGCATTTACACTGAAGCTTTCTTT
TRBD1	NA	TRBV3-1	TRBJ2-5	CASTSSATGRETQYF	TGTGCCAGCACTTCCAGCGCGACAGGGAGAGAGACCCAGTACTTC
NA	many	TRBV7-2	TRBJ2-5	CASSVRGGETQYF	TGTGCCAGCAGCGTCAGGGGAGGGGAGACCCAGTACTTC
NA	once	TRBV28	TRBJ1-2	CASRGTSPNYGYTF	TGTGCCAGCAGGGGGACATCTCCTAACTATGGCTACACCTTC
NA	NA	TRBV5-1	TRBJ2-5	CASSLAVDQETQYF	TGCGCCAGCAGCTTGGCCGTGGATCAAGAGACCCAGTACTTC
NA	few	TRBV6-5	TRBJ2-1	CASGYRYNEQFF	TGTGCCAGCGGGTACAGATACAATGAGCAGTTCTTC
TRBD1	many	TRBV7-2	TRBJ1-2	CASSPGTGYNGYTF	TGTGCCAGCAGCCCGGGGACAGGGTATAATGGCTACACCTTC
NA	few	TRBV3-1	TRBJ1-2	CASSQLAPNGYTF	TGTGCCAGCAGCCAACTTGCGCCTAATGGCTACACCTTC
NA	few	TRBV20-1	TRBJ1-1	CSGSSANTEAFF	TGCAGTGGGAGTAGCGCGAACACTGAAGCTTTCTTT
NA	few	TRBV6-1	TRBJ2-4	CASVEETDIQYF	TGTGCCAGCGTGGAGGAAACGGACATTCAGTACTTC
NA	many	TRBV12-3/TRBV12-4	TRBJ2-5	CASSSLGQETQYF	TGTGCCAGCAGTTCACTAGGGCAAGAGACCCAGTACTTC
NA	NA	TRBV6-2/TRBV6-3	TRBJ1-4	CASRGLGDREKLFF	TGTGCCAGCAGGGGATTAGGAGACCGTGAAAAACTGTTTTTT
NA	NA	TRBV10-3	TRBJ2-2	CAIRTGPGELFF	TGTGCCATCAGGACCGGACCCGGGGAGCTGTTTTTT
TRBD2	NA	TRBV7-9	TRBJ2-7	CASSQVAGGRPYSYEQYF	TGTGCCAGCAGCCAGGTAGCGGGGGGCCGGCCTTACTCCTACGAGCAGTACTTC
NA	few	TRBV12-3/TRBV12-4	TRBJ1-1	CASSSDGGTEAFF	TGTGCCAGCAGTTCGGACGGGGGCACTGAAGCTTTCTTT
TRBD2	few	TRBV9	TRBJ2-1	CASSSQAGGLGEQFF	TGTGCCAGCAGCTCCCAAGCGGGGGGGCTGGGTGAGCAGTTCTTC
TRBD1	many	TRBV4-3	TRBJ1-1	CASSQDLGTGVTEAFF	TGCGCCAGCAGCCAAGATTTGGGGACAGGGGTCACTGAAGCTTTCTTT
NA	few	TRBV18	TRBJ2-3	CASSPGQEDTQYF	TGTGCCAGCTCACCAGGGCAGGAGGATACGCAGTATTTT
NA	few	TRBV18	TRBJ2-4	CASSPLPQHDKNIQYF	TGTGCCAGCTCACCACTGCCGCAACATGACAAAAACATTCAGTACTTC
TRBD1	NA	TRBV16	TRBJ1-2	CASSQRTGGPYGYTF	TGTGCCAGCAGCCAAAGGACAGGGGGCCCGTATGGCTACACCTTC
TRBD2	NA	TRBV12-3/TRBV12-4	TRBJ2-2	CASSFADGGATGELFF	TGTGCCAGCAGTTTCGCGGACGGGGGGGCCACCGGGGAGCTGTTTTTT
TRBD1	few	TRBV7-8	TRBJ1-1	CASSLAMDREAFF	TGTGCCAGCAGCTTAGCGATGGACAGGGAAGCTTTCTTT
TRBD1	few	TRBV7-2	TRBJ1-5	CASSLNRGEQPQHF	TGTGCCAGCAGCTTGAACAGGGGGGAACAGCCCCAGCATTTT
TRBD2	few	TRBV7-2	TRBJ2-5	CASSYGTRETQYF	TGTGCCAGCAGCTACGGGACTAGAGAGACCCAGTACTTC
TRBD1	few	TRBV29-1	TRBJ1-1	CSAGGTALMNTEAFF	TGCAGCGCTGGCGGGACAGCCCTCATGAACACTGAAGCTTTCTTT
NA	few	TRBV7-2	TRBJ1-4	CASSPAPATNEKLFF	TGTGCCAGCAGCCCAGCACCTGCAACTAATGAAAAACTGTTTTTT
NA	NA	TRBV7-2	TRBJ1-2	CASSLGGGRSNYGYTF	TGTGCCAGCAGCCTAGGTGGGGGACGGAGCAACTATGGCTACACCTTC
NA	few	TRBV12-3/TRBV12-4	TRBJ1-1	CASSSGAEENTEAFF	TGTGCCAGCAGTTCGGGGGCGGAGGAGAACACTGAAGCTTTCTTT
TRBD1	few	TRBV4-3	TRBJ1-2	CASSQEGQGATGYTF	TGCGCCAGCAGCCAAGAAGGACAGGGGGCGACTGGCTACACCTTC
NA	few	TRBV12-3/TRBV12-4	TRBJ2-3	CASRLTQSTDTQYF	TGTGCCAGCAGACTTACTCAGAGCACAGATACGCAGTATTTT
NA	NA	TRBV30	TRBJ1-1	CAWSVRLAGAAFF	TGTGCCTGGAGTGTGAGATTAGCAGGGGCAGCTTTCTTT
NA	NA	TRBV4-1	TRBJ1-1	CASSRELPTNTEAFF	TGCGCCAGCAGCCGAGAGCTACCCACGAACACTGAAGCTTTCTTT
TRBD1	few	TRBV7-3	TRBJ2-2	CASSLWVAGGSGELFF	TGTGCCAGCAGCTTATGGGTGGCAGGGGGCTCCGGGGAGCTGTTTTTT
NA	NA	TRBV7-8	TRBJ2-3	CASSPWSTDTQYF	TGTGCCAGCAGCCCATGGAGCACAGATACGCAGTATTTT
NA	few	TRBV3-1	TRBJ2-5	CASSQGVGETQYF	TGTGCCAGCAGCCAAGGGGTTGGAGAGACCCAGTACTTC
NA	NA	TRBV30	TRBJ2-5	CAWSVGGIRETQYF	TGTGCCTGGAGTGTGGGAGGAATTAGAGAGACCCAGTACTTC
NA	NA	TRBV27	TRBJ2-7	CASSSHPSRYEQYF	TGTGCCAGCAGTTCCCACCCCAGTCGATACGAGCAGTACTTC
TRBD2	few	TRBV6-2/TRBV6-3	TRBJ2-3	CASSYAGGVTDTQYF	TGTGCCAGCAGTTACGCGGGGGGAGTCACAGATACGCAGTATTTT
TRBD2	few	TRBV29-1	TRBJ2-1	CSVVESGGSYNEQFF	TGCAGCGTTGTGGAAAGCGGGGGATCCTACAATGAGCAGTTCTTC
NA	NA	TRBV6-5	TRBJ1-1	CASSPPGGTEAFF	TGTGCCAGCAGTCCCCCGGGGGGCACTGAAGCTTTCTTT